Below, 26 T cell receptor beta chains from the same sample are listed, as sequenced in a study of cytomegalovirus exposure and HLA in healthy donors. A multiplex PCR was run with 60 Vbeta primers and 13 Jbeta primers. Libraries were prepared by immunoSEQ multiplex PCR; TCRdb keeps only in-frame clonotypes and omits some of them. The data hold roughly 250,000 clones, with roughly 80% observed a single time. Sequenced input: PBMCs. These receptors all come from a girl aged 2 to 10 in good health and CMV-seronegative.

The chain joins TRBV4-1 to TRBJ2-7, with D possibly being TRBD2 (5 bases). The CDR3 has 15 residues. Trimming took off 1 base at V and 2 bases at J, with 12 bases between the two ends. CDR1 is MGHRA and CDR2 is YSYEKL in the germline V gene. In nucleotides, the CDR3 is TGCGCCAGCAGCCAAGGGGTGCTAGCTGCCTACGAGCAGTACTTC. Protein product: CASSQGVLAAYEQYF.

The chain links TRBV7-9 to TRBJ2-1; D is unresolved. The length of the CDR3 is 12 residues. V shed 3 bases and J shed 7 bases, with 7 bases lying between them. In germline, CDR1 is SEHNR, CDR2 FQNEAQ (reference sequence). CDR3 residues: CASSFVRNEQFF. The CDR3 region has the DNA TGTGCCAGCAGCTTCGTGAGGAATGAGCAGTTCTTC.

The chain couples TRBV6-5 to TRBJ2-7; 9 nucleotides match TRBD1. The CDR3 extends over 15 amino acids. Germline V gene sequence: CDR1 MNHEY, CDR2 SVGAGI. V shed 6 bases, J shed 8 bases, and the junction held 14 bases outside the gene matches. CDR3 amino acids: CASSINEGTGSKQYF. The CDR3 bases are TGTGCCAGCAGCATTAATGAGGGGACAGGGAGCAAGCAGTACTTC.

J is TRBJ1-2 and V is TRBV7-2; 9 nucleotides match TRBD1. This CDR3 has 16 amino acids. Trimming cost V 4 bases and J 6 bases; bases outside gene matches: 12. The V gene's germline CDR1 is SGHTA and CDR2 FQGNSA. This CDR3 is CASSSSVERTGDGYTF. CDR3 DNA sequence: TGTGCCAGCAGCTCCTCAGTGGAACGGACAGGGGATGGCTACACCTTC. The variable domain in full, completed from reference TRBV7-2 and TRBJ1-2, reads GAGVSQSPSNKVTEKGKDVELRCDPISGHTALYWYRQSLGQGLEFLIYFQGNSAPDKSGLPSDRFSAERTGGSVSTLTIQRTQQEDSAVYLCASSSSVERTGDGYTFGSGTRLTVV.

The chain joins TRBV27 to TRBJ2-1; 8 bases are a match to TRBD2. V shed 6 bases and J 0 bases; nucleotides not matched to a gene: 10. From germline, CDR1 is MNHEY and CDR2 SMNVEV (reference sequence). The CDR3 runs 17 residues. The CDR3 region is CASRPRLAQLSYNEQFF. The CDR3 coding sequence is TGTGCCAGCAGGCCAAGACTAGCGCAACTCTCCTACAATGAGCAGTTCTTC.

In DNA form, the CDR3 reads TGTGCCAGCAGCTCCATCAGACTAGCGGGGGGTGGTTGGCAAGAGACCCAGTACTTC. Translation: CASSSIRLAGGGWQETQYF. V gene TRBV7-2 combines with J gene TRBJ2-5; 13 nucleotides line up with TRBD2. The CDR3 runs to 19 residues. The V gene end was trimmed by 4 bases and the J gene end by 2 bases; junction bases not matched to a gene: 13. Germline-derived CDR1 and CDR2 are SGHTA and FQGNSA.

The chain recombines TRBV13 with TRBJ2-3, with a weak D call TRBD1 (6 bases). The CDR3 totals 16 residues. Trimming took 7 bases from V and 0 from J, leaving 17 bases between them. The germline V gene encodes CDR1 PRHDT and CDR2 FYEKMQ (reference sequence). In DNA, the CDR3 is TGTGCCAGCACTACGGGACAAGCACTGAGCACAGATACGCAGTATTTT. Translating it yields CASTTGQALSTDTQYF.

The J gene is TRBJ2-3, the V gene TRBV4-2; TRBD2 matches 13 bases. The CDR3 has 20 residues. Germline loops: CDR1 LGHNA, CDR2 YNFKEQ. Trimming took 0 bases from V and 2 from J; bases not matched to a gene: 11. Here the CDR3 reads CASSQEHRTSGGYYTDTQYF. In DNA form, the CDR3 reads TGTGCCAGCAGCCAAGAACATCGGACTAGCGGGGGTTATTACACAGATACGCAGTATTTT.

The J gene is TRBJ2-5, the V gene TRBV28, with 7 nucleotides matching TRBD2. Germline values: CDR1 MDHEN, CDR2 SYDVKM. This CDR3 region has 12 residues. Trimming took 6 bases from V and 9 from J; bases not matched to a gene: 7. The CDR3 loop is CASRTLGGAQYF. In nucleotides, the CDR3 is TGTGCCAGCAGAACTTTGGGGGGGGCCCAGTACTTC.

The rearrangement links TRBV30 to TRBJ1-1; TRBD1 aligns across 8 bases. The CDR3 contains 12 residues. The germline gives CDR1 GTSNPN, CDR2 SVGIG (reference sequence). V lost 7 bases and J lost 3; bases outside the gene matches: 4. The CDR3 region is CASTGEDTEAFF. CDR3 coding DNA: TGTGCCTCGACAGGGGAGGACACTGAAGCTTTCTTT. The entire variable domain, with the rest obtained from reference TRBV30 and TRBJ1-1, is as follows: SQTIHQWPATLVQPVGSPLSLECTVEGTSNPNLYWYRQAAGRGLQLLFYSVGIGQISSEVPQNLSASRPQDRQFILSSKKLLLSDSGFYLCASTGEDTEAFFGQGTRLTVV.

The chain combines TRBV9 with TRBJ2-5; 11 bases align to TRBD2. The closer fit of TRBJ2-7 to the DNA end suggests the J call may be wrong. Germline CDR1 SGDLS, CDR2 YYNGEE. This CDR3 contains 18 residues. DNA of the CDR3: TGTGCCAGCAGCGTAGATCCAGGGGGGCTAGCGGGAGGTTACGAGCAGTACTTC. Protein: CASSVDPGGLAGGYEQYF.

The chain joins TRBV19 to TRBJ2-2, with D perhaps matching TRBD1 (5 bases). There are 14 residues in the CDR3. Trimming removed 7 bases from V and 4 bases from J, with 13 bases in between. CDR1 is LNHDA and CDR2 is SQIVND in the germline V gene (reference sequence). Here the CDR3 reads CASTPGPLTGELFF. The CDR3 nucleotides read TGTGCCAGTACGCCAGGGCCCCTCACCGGGGAGCTGTTTTTT.

A single count supports this clone. Likely a read error: the CDR3 ends without its conserved phenylalanine or tryptophan. V is TRBV9 and J is TRBJ1-2; D is unclear. V was shortened by 3 bases and J by 6 bases, with 15 bases between the two germline ends. CDR1 and CDR2 from the germline V gene are SGDLS and YYNGEE. CDR3 length: 14 amino acids. The DNA of the CDR3 is TGTGCCAGCAGCGCCCAGCAGGCAGTGAATGGCTACACCCTC. Its translation: CASSAQQAVNGYTL.

This clone was observed a handful of times. The gene calls are TRBV6-4 and TRBJ2-3, with 7 bases fitting TRBD2. Per the germline V gene, CDR1 is MRHNA and CDR2 is SNTAGT. CDR3 length: 14 residues. The V gene end was trimmed by 6 bases and the J gene end by 6 bases; junction bases not matched to a gene: 9. The CDR3 loop is CASSPGGGSDTQYF. CDR3 bases: TGTGCCAGCAGCCCTGGGGGGGGGTCCGATACGCAGTATTTT.

This chain joins TRBV11-2 and TRBJ2-7; 9 bases are a match to TRBD2. The CDR3 covers 15 residues. In germline, CDR1 is SGHAT, CDR2 FQNNGV. V lost 4 bases, J lost 2 bases, and 6 bases stayed unmatched. The chain's CDR3 is CASSSRSSGTYEQYF. The CDR3 nucleotides read TGTGCCAGCAGCTCCCGGTCTAGCGGGACCTACGAGCAGTACTTC.

This clone was counted once. The chain joins TRBV4-1 to TRBJ1-5, with D maybe TRBD1 (5 bases). This CDR3 contains 17 residues. The V and J ends lost 1 base and 7 bases respectively, with 20 bases between them. Per the germline V gene, CDR1 is MGHRA and CDR2 is YSYEKL. CDR3 bases: TGCGCCAGCAGCCAAGTGTACCCCCAGGGATCCGGGCAGCCCCAGCATTTT. This codes for CASSQVYPQGSGQPQHF.

The rearrangement uses TRBV6-5 and TRBJ2-6; D may be TRBD2 (7 bases). Germline CDR1 reads MNHEY; CDR2 reads SVGAGI. Trimming stripped 0 bases from V and 4 bases from J, with 10 bases between. The CDR3 covers 16 residues. The CDR3 nucleotides read TGTGCCAGCAGTTACTCAGGGGGGGTCGGGGCCAACGTCCTGACTTTC. Its protein product is CASSYSGGVGANVLTF.

The chain recombines TRBV5-1 with TRBJ2-7, with 7 bases matching TRBD1. The length of the CDR3 is 15 residues. The ends lost 0 bases at V and 1 base at J; junction bases unmatched: 4. Germline V gene lookup returns CDR1 SGHRS and CDR2 YFSETQ. CDR3 sequence reads: CASSLGWTGSYEQYF. CDR3 coding DNA: TGCGCCAGCAGCTTGGGATGGACAGGTTCCTACGAGCAGTACTTC.

The count of this clone is one. CDR3 nucleotides: TGTGCCAGCAGTGGATTAGCGGAGAACTACGAGCAGTACTTC. This translates into CASSGLAENYEQYF. The chain links TRBV6-1 to TRBJ2-7; D perhaps matches TRBD2 (6 bases). V lost 4 bases to trimming and J lost 3 bases, with 13 bases between them. Germline-derived CDR1 and CDR2 are MNHNS and SASEGT. The CDR3 contains 14 residues.

J is TRBJ2-7 and V is TRBV7-9, with 9 bases aligning to TRBD1. CDR1 is SEHNR, CDR2 FQNEAQ, per germline (reference sequence). V lost 4 bases, J lost 10 bases, and 14 bases stayed unmatched. CDR3 length: 15 amino acids. CDR3 amino acids: CASSSPTGTGYTQYF. The CDR3 DNA follows: TGTGCCAGCAGCTCCCCGACCGGGACAGGGTACACTCAGTACTTC.

The table lists this clone with a few counts. The rearrangement joins TRBV10-2 to TRBJ1-1; 8 positions match TRBD1. J gave up 3 bases and V 6 bases, and 3 bases lay outside the gene matches. Germline loops: CDR1 WSHSY, CDR2 SAAADI. CDR3 size: 13 residues. In DNA form, the CDR3 reads TGCGCCAGCAGGGAGGACAGGGACACTGAAGCTTTCTTT. Residues: CASREDRDTEAFF.

This clone was counted only a few times. This chain uses TRBV28 with TRBJ1-1, with 7 bases lining up with TRBD1. V trimming: 6 bases; J trimming: 7 bases; junction bases outside the gene matches: 11. The germline V gene has CDR1 MDHEN and CDR2 SYDVKM. This CDR3 is 14 amino acids long. CDR3 residues: CASSPPGGWNEAFF. Here the CDR3 DNA reads TGTGCCAGCAGCCCCCCAGGGGGGTGGAATGAAGCTTTCTTT.

This clone was seen only a few times. V usage is TRBV30 and J usage is TRBJ1-3; D remains unclear. This CDR3 is built from 13 residues. Germline-derived CDR1 and CDR2 are GTSNPN and SVGIG (reference sequence). Trimming removed 2 bases at V and 2 bases at J, with 7 bases between. CDR3 region: CAWSRQAGNTIYF. As DNA, the CDR3 is TGTGCCTGGAGTAGACAAGCTGGAAACACCATATATTTT.

The gene calls are TRBV13 and TRBJ2-7; a weak D match, TRBD1 (5 bases). V dropped 2 bases and J dropped 7 bases, with 18 bases sitting between them. Germline assignment: CDR1 PRHDT and CDR2 FYEKMQ (reference sequence). The CDR3 is 15 residues long. The CDR3 here is CASSLKGSGVREQYF. The DNA of the CDR3 is TGTGCCAGCAGCTTAAAGGGGTCTGGGGTTCGAGAGCAGTACTTC.

This sequence joins TRBV6-5 and TRBJ2-2, with no clear D. Germline values: CDR1 MNHEY, CDR2 SVGAGI. Trimming took off 8 bases at V and 3 bases at J, with 10 bases between the two ends. The CDR3 runs to 13 residues. This CDR3 is CASRGWDTGELFF. Here the CDR3 DNA reads TGTGCCAGCCGCGGATGGGACACCGGGGAGCTGTTTTTT.

The chain is built from TRBV2 and TRBJ1-1; tentatively, D is TRBD1 (5 bases). Germline loops: CDR1 SNHLY, CDR2 FYNNEI. The CDR3 runs 12 residues. The V gene lost 9 bases and the J gene lost 2 bases, with 10 bases spanning the gap. CDR3 sequence reads: CARQDRNTEAFF. CDR3 DNA: TGTGCCAGGCAAGACAGAAACACTGAAGCTTTCTTT.